Sequencing of this T cell receptor (beta chain) was carried out in a study of preoperative IRX-2 immunotherapy in early breast cancer (dated by TCRdb to between 2018 and 2020). Libraries were constructed by the immunoSEQ multiplex PCR assay. What TCRdb holds here is the immuneACCESS table cut down to in-frame rearrangements. Part of the clones is not present; checked against another copy, under half of the missing clones reflect an unresolved V gene, and the others are unexplained. Counted in this sample were 3,000 to 4,000 clones; 55% to 70% of them appeared once. The ten largest clonotypes hold roughly 14% of the sample. Points on this clone: It lacks a known antigen. Qualities for individual bases were not recorded, and no much larger clone is one base off.

CDR1 and CDR2, per the germline V gene, are MNHGY and SAAAGT. V sheds 6 bases and J sheds 0 bases, leaving 9 bases between their ends. Taken from cysteine to phenylalanine, the CDR3 has 14 residues. Only the CDR3 region is kept as DNA, spanning 42 bases read in frame from base 1. This sample's treatment or condition label indicates: preoperative locoregional IRX-2 cytokine immunotherapy. The samples were obtained from a phase Ib study that tested preoperative, locoregional IRX-2 cytokine immunotherapy designed to prime immune responses. Donors were patients with early-stage breast cancer who received IRX-2 before surgery.

The rearranged segments are TRBV6-8 and TRBJ1-5; tentative D gene TRBD1, with 5 bases matching. The receptor comes from a human donor with breast cancer. The source was tumor tissue, collected after IRX-2 immunotherapy. The DNA sequence is as follows: TGTGCCAGCAGAGGGGTTTATAGCAATCAGCCCCAGCATTTT. Translated, this gives CASRGVYSNQPQHF.